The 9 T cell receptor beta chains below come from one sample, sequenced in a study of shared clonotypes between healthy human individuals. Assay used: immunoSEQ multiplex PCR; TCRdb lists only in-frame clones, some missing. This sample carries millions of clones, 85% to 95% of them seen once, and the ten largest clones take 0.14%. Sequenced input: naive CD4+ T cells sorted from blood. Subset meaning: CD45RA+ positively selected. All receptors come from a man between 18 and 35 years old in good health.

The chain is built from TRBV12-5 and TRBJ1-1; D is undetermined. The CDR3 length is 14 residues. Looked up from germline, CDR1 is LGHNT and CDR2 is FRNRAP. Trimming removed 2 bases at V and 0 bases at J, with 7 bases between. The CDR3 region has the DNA TGTGCTAGTGGTTTGTCTCCAATGAACACTGAAGCTTTCTTT. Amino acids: CASGLSPMNTEAFF.

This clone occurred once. The CDR3 coding sequence is TGTGCCAGCAGCTTGACGACCTACACCGGGGAGCTGTTTTTT. Translation gives CASSLTTYTGELFF. The chain combines TRBV7-2 with TRBJ2-2, with unresolved D. Germline V gene data show CDR1 as SGHTA and CDR2 as FQGNSA. The CDR3 runs 14 residues. The V end was cut by 3 bases, the J end by 3 bases, with 8 bases between.

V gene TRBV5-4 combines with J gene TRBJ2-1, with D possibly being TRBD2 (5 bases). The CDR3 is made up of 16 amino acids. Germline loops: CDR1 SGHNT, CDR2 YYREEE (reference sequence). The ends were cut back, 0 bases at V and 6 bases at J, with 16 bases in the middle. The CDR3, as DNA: TGTGCCAGCAGCTTGGCCCAGTCAGCTAGCCGCAATGAGCAGTTCTTC. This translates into CASSLAQSASRNEQFF.

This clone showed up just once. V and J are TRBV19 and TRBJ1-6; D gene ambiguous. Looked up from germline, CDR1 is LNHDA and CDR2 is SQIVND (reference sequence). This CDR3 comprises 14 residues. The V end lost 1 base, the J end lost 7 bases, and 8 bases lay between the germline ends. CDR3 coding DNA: TGTGCCAGTAGTATAGTGGCGGGGAATTCACCCCTCCACTTT. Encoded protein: CASSIVAGNSPLHF.

CDR3 amino acids: CASSPAGAAQYF. CDR3 nucleotide sequence: TGTGCCAGCAGCCCCGCGGGAGCTGCGCAGTATTTT. The chain joins TRBV27 to TRBJ2-3; 7 bases match TRBD2. Germline V gene sequence: CDR1 MNHEY, CDR2 SMNVEV (reference sequence). With 6 bases clipped from V and 10 bases from J, the junction kept 7 bases outside the gene matches. The CDR3 loop spans 12 amino acids.

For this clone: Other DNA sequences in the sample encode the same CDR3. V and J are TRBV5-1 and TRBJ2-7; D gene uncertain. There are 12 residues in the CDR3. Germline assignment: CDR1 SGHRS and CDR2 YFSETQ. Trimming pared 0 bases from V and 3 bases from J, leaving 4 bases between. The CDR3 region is CASSLVGYEQYF. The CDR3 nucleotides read TGCGCCAGCAGCTTGGTAGGCTACGAGCAGTACTTC.

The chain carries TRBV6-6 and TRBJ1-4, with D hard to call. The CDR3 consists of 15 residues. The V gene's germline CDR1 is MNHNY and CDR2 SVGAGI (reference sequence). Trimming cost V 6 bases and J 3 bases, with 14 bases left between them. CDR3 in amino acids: CASRPPGKANEKLFF. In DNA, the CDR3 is TGTGCCAGCAGGCCGCCGGGAAAGGCTAATGAAAAACTGTTTTTT.

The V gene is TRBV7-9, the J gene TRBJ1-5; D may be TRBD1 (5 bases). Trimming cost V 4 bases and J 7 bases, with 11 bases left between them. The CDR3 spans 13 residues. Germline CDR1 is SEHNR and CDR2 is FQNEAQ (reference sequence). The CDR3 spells CASSWDLGQPQHF. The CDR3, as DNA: TGTGCCAGCAGCTGGGACTTGGGCCAGCCCCAGCATTTT.

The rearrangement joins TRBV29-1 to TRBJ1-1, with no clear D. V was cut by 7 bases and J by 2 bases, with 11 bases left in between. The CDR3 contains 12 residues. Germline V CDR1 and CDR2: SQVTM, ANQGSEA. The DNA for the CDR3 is TGCAGCGCCGGAGGAGAAAACACTGAAGCTTTCTTT. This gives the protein CSAGGENTEAFF.